This is a list of T cell receptor beta chains from one sample in a study of human T cells and chemical hapten exposure. A single record per CDR3 protein comes from TCRdb applying MiXCR to the RACE reads. The data show 100,000 or so distinct CDR3 sequences, less than 40% seen once. This material consisted of whole blood, taken in connection with sensitization to the hapten diphenylcyclopropenone (DPC). All receptors derive from a man in his forties with alopecia areata. Some clones in this sample may be carry-over from other donors' samples. Each CDR3 is given with its conserved first and last residue. A D gene is named only where the DNA matches it firmly. Part of the rows lack a size; the others show once, few, many or a class for expanded clones.

cdr3_nt	cdr3_aa	d_call	clone_size	v_call	j_call
TGTGCCAGCTCACCCTCTGGCATAAGAAACAACGTCCTGACTTTC	CASSPSGIRNNVLTF	-	-	TRBV18	TRBJ2-6
TGTGCCAGCAGCCAGGCTCCGGGACTAGCAGGAAATGAGCAGTTCTTC	CASSQAPGLAGNEQFF	TRBD2	-	TRBV3-1	TRBJ2-1
TGTGCCAGCAATCCGGAAGCGGGAGGCTTCACAGATACGCAGTATTTT	CASNPEAGGFTDTQYF	TRBD2	few	TRBV5-4	TRBJ2-3
TGTGCCAGCAGTTACCGACCGACTAGAATCAATGAGCAGTTCTTC	CASSYRPTRINEQFF	-	few	TRBV6-5	TRBJ2-1
TGTGCCACCAGTGCCCGGACACCTGCTAGCACAGATACGCAGTATTTT	CATSARTPASTDTQYF	-	-	TRBV24-1	TRBJ2-3
TGTGCCAGCAGTTACGGTCTAGCGGGAGTGGTCACCGGGGAGCTGTTTTTT	CASSYGLAGVVTGELFF	TRBD2	few	TRBV6-5	TRBJ2-2
TGTGCCAGCAGTTTCAACAACAGGGCAGCCAAAAACATTCAGTACTTC	CASSFNNRAAKNIQYF	-	-	TRBV6-2/TRBV6-3	TRBJ2-4
TGTGCCAGCAGCATAAGACTAGCGGGAGGAGAGACCCAGTACTTC	CASSIRLAGGETQYF	TRBD2	-	TRBV9	TRBJ2-5
TGTGCCAGCAGTTTATTTTGGGCGGGACAGGGTTGGACCGGGGAGCTGTTTTTT	CASSLFWAGQGWTGELFF	TRBD1	-	TRBV27	TRBJ2-2
TGTGCCAGCAGTTTCGGTGGCGGGCTCACCGGGGAGCTGTTTTTT	CASSFGGGLTGELFF	-	few	TRBV28	TRBJ2-2
TGTGCCAGCAGTGAACGGCTTTTAGGCTACGAGCAGTACTTC	CASSERLLGYEQYF	-	-	TRBV25-1	TRBJ2-7
TGTGCCAGCAGCCAAGAAGGAGCAAAGTGGGGGACCCAGTACTTC	CASSQEGAKWGTQYF	-	-	TRBV14	TRBJ2-5
TGTGCCAGCAGTTTAGAAAAGGGAGGCGGAGTTGGATGGGGTGAGCAGTTCTTC	CASSLEKGGGVGWGEQFF	-	-	TRBV28	TRBJ2-1
TGTGCCAGCATTCGCCGGGACAGGACGTTCTCTGGGGCCAACGTCCTGACTTTC	CASIRRDRTFSGANVLTF	TRBD1	few	TRBV12-3/TRBV12-4	TRBJ2-6
TGCAGTGCTAGTGCTAGCGGGAGGGCCGGGGAGCTGTTTTTT	CSASASGRAGELFF	TRBD2	-	TRBV20-1	TRBJ2-2
TGTGCCAGCAGTTTTACAGCTAGCGGTACGACCTGGGGTACCGGGGAGCTGTTTTTT	CASSFTASGTTWGTGELFF	TRBD2	-	TRBV12-3/TRBV12-4	TRBJ2-2
TGTGCCAGCAGCCAACTAGCGGTCAAAGAGACCCAGTACTTC	CASSQLAVKETQYF	TRBD2	-	TRBV6-2/TRBV6-3	TRBJ2-5
TGTGCCAGCCGGACAGGTCCAAAGGCAGATACGCAGTATTTT	CASRTGPKADTQYF	TRBD1	many	TRBV7-9	TRBJ2-3
TGCGCCAGCAGCCAAGATCTTGGTGGGAGGGCGGGCAATGAGCAGTTCTTC	CASSQDLGGRAGNEQFF	TRBD2	-	TRBV4-3	TRBJ2-1
TGTGCCAGCAGCTTAGCCCCGGGACAGGGGCTCGGGTACAATGAGCAGTTCTTC	CASSLAPGQGLGYNEQFF	TRBD1	few	TRBV11-2	TRBJ2-1
TGCAGTGCTCCGAAGACAGGGAGGGAAAACATTCAGTACTTC	CSAPKTGRENIQYF	-	-	TRBV20-1	TRBJ2-4
TGTGCCAGCAGCGCCGGGACTATTACTTACCCAGATACGCAGTATTTT	CASSAGTITYPDTQYF	TRBD2	few	TRBV5-6	TRBJ2-3
TGTGCCAGCAGCTCACCGGGGCTCTACGAGCAGTACTTC	CASSSPGLYEQYF	-	-	TRBV7-9	TRBJ2-7
TGTGCCAGCAGTTACAGCGGGACTATGAGCACAGATACGCAGTATTTT	CASSYSGTMSTDTQYF	TRBD2	-	TRBV6-6	TRBJ2-3
TGCAGCGTTGAATTCGGGACAGGGCTCGATGAGCAGTTCTTC	CSVEFGTGLDEQFF	TRBD1	-	TRBV29-1	TRBJ2-1
TGTGCCAGCAGCCAAGAACTGAGCTCCTACGAGCAGTACTTC	CASSQELSSYEQYF	-	few	TRBV14	TRBJ2-7
TGTGCCAGCAATACGAACGGAGTTAACACAGATACGCAGTATTTT	CASNTNGVNTDTQYF	-	-	TRBV2	TRBJ2-3
TGTGCCACCAGCAGAACTAGCGGGAGCTCCTACAATGAGCAGTTCTTC	CATSRTSGSSYNEQFF	TRBD2	-	TRBV15	TRBJ2-1
TGTGCCACCAGCAGAGATCTAGCGGGAGGTATTGATACGCAGTATTTT	CATSRDLAGGIDTQYF	TRBD2	-	TRBV15	TRBJ2-3
TGCAGCGTTCGCCGGACAGTGGATCAGCCCCAGCATTTT	CSVRRTVDQPQHF	-	-	TRBV29-1	TRBJ1-5
TGTGCCAGCAGCCCCACGGGGACAGGGTTTTTCCGCGAGCAGTACTTC	CASSPTGTGFFREQYF	TRBD1	-	TRBV9	TRBJ2-7
TGTGCCAGCAGTGCGGGGCTGAGAGTCAATGAGCAGTTCTTC	CASSAGLRVNEQFF	-	few	TRBV2	TRBJ2-1
TGTGCCAGCAGCTTCCAGGGGGAGCGCACAGATACGCAGTATTTT	CASSFQGERTDTQYF	TRBD1	few	TRBV7-2	TRBJ2-3
TGTGCCAGCAGTCCCCAGAGGGGCGAGGAGCAGTATTTT	CASSPQRGEEQYF	-	-	TRBV6-4	TRBJ2-3
TGTGCCATCAGTGAACGGTACGAGCAGTACTTC	CAISERYEQYF	-	few	TRBV10-3	TRBJ2-7
TGCAGCGTTTCGGACAGGGAGTCCTACGAGCAGTACTTC	CSVSDRESYEQYF	TRBD1	-	TRBV29-1	TRBJ2-7
TGTGCCAGCAGCTTGGCATTTACAGATACGCAGTATTTT	CASSLAFTDTQYF	-	-	TRBV7-2	TRBJ2-3
TGCAGCGTTGAAGATCTGGACAGGGGGGAAGCTTTCTTT	CSVEDLDRGEAFF	TRBD1	few	TRBV29-1	TRBJ1-1
TGTGCCAGCGGACAGGGTCCCTCCTACGAGCAGTACTTC	CASGQGPSYEQYF	TRBD1	-	TRBV27	TRBJ2-7
TGCAGCGCCGGACAGGTTCCTAATGAAAAACTGTTTTTT	CSAGQVPNEKLFF	TRBD1	few	TRBV29-1	TRBJ1-4
TGCGCCAGCAGCCAAGAAAGTCTTGGGTACAATGAGCAGTTCTTC	CASSQESLGYNEQFF	-	-	TRBV4-3	TRBJ2-1
TGTGCCAGCAGTGAATATGGGGGAGCTAACTATGGCTACACCTTC	CASSEYGGANYGYTF	-	-	TRBV6-1	TRBJ1-2
TGTGCCAGCAGTTATTCTCAGTCCTCTGGAAACACCATATATTTT	CASSYSQSSGNTIYF	-	-	TRBV6-6	TRBJ1-3
TGTGCCACCAGTGATCCGACAGGGGTTTGGAATCAGCCCCAGCATTTT	CATSDPTGVWNQPQHF	TRBD1	-	TRBV24-1	TRBJ1-5
TGTGCCATCAGTGAGGAGGAGACCCAGTACTTC	CAISEEETQYF	-	-	TRBV10-3	TRBJ2-5
TGTGCCAGCAGAATTGGGGAATTTAGCAATCAGCCCCAGCATTTT	CASRIGEFSNQPQHF	-	-	TRBV12-3/TRBV12-4	TRBJ1-5